This entry concerns a single T cell receptor beta chain. As originally analysed: Estimated nucleated cell counts came from reference gene primer amplification. The protocol was immunoSEQ multiplex PCR, while the TCRdb copy is restricted to in-frame clones and leaves out a portion. V, J and clone size are taken as reported in that table, and D and trimming were inferred from the DNA itself. The sample holds roughly 250,000 clones; around 83% are singletons and the top ten take over 10%. The sample is drawn from a study of blood T cell repertoires in COVID-19. Study-level information: Whether acute or convalescent, the COVID-19 samples came from the United States, Italy and Spain.

The CDR3 is made up of 11 amino acids. Germline assignment: CDR1 SEHNR and CDR2 FQNEAQ (reference sequence). Trimming took 3 bases from V and 5 from J, leaving 4 bases between them. V gene TRBV7-9 combines with J gene TRBJ1-2; D call uncertain. Sequencing input: peripheral blood. The receptor's source is a woman aged 55-69 years with active or convalescent COVID-19. CDR3 nucleotides: TGTGCCAGCAGCTTCAGATATGGCTACACCTTC. Translated: CASSFRYGYTF.